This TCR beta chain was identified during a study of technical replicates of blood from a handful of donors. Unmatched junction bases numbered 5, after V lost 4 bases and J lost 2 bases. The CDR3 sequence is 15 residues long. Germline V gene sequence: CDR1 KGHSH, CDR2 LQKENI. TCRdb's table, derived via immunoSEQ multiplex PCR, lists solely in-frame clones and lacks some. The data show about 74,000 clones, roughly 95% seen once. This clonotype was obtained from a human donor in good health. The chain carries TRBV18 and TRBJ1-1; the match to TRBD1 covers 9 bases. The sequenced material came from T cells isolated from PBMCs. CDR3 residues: CASSLYRGRNTEAFF. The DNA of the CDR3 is TGTGCCAGCTCACTTTACAGGGGGCGCAACACTGAAGCTTTCTTT.